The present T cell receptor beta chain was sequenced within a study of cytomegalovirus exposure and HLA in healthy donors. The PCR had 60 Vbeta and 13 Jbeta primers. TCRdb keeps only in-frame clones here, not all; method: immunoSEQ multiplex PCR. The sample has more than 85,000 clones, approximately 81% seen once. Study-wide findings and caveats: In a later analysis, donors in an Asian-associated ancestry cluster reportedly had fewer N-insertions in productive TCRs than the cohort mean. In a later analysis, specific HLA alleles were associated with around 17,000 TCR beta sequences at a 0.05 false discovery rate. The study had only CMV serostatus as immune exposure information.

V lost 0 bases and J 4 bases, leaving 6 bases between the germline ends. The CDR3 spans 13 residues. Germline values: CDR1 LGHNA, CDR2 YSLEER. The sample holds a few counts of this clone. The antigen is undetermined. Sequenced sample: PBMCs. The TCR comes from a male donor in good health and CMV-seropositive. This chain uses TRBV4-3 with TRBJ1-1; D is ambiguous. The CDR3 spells CASSQDRGTEAFF. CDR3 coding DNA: TGCGCCAGCAGCCAAGACCGGGGCACTGAAGCTTTCTTT.